The T cell receptor beta chain described here comes from a study of blood T cell repertoires in COVID-19. Looking at the study overall: T cells, B-cell-depleted T cells, or PBMCs supplied cDNA or gDNA.

Original data processing: Quantification of nucleated cells was approximated via reference gene primer amplification. Sequencing used immunoSEQ multiplex PCR; TCRdb keeps in-frame clones, though not all of them. V, J and clone size are taken as reported in that table, and D and trimming were inferred from the DNA itself. The table shows tens of thousands of clones, with 82% occurring only once. CDR1 is LNHDA and CDR2 is SQIVND in the germline V gene (reference sequence). Trimming took 2 bases from V and 2 from J; bases not matched to a gene: 6. The CDR3 sequence is 15 residues long. The sample comprised peripheral blood. The TCR originated in a woman aged 80 or over with acute or convalescent COVID-19. The V gene is TRBV19, the J gene TRBJ2-7; 7 positions agree with TRBD2. The CDR3 DNA sequence: TGTGCCAGTAGTATATTGGCTAGCGGTGCCTACGAGCAGTACTTC. Its protein product is CASSILASGAYEQYF.